These 25 T cell receptor beta chains were sequenced from one sample in a study of blood T cell repertoires in COVID-19. Generated by immunoSEQ multiplex PCR, the TCRdb table keeps only in-frame clones and is missing some. The table records 150,000 or so clones, around 74% of them present only once. The sample taken for sequencing was peripheral blood. The source of these receptors is a woman aged 55-70 years with COVID-19, enrolled during active disease.

V is TRBV19 and J is TRBJ1-1; 8 nucleotides agree with TRBD1. Trimming cost V 1 base and J 1 base; bases outside gene matches: 2. The CDR3 is 15 amino acids. Germline-derived CDR1 and CDR2 are LNHDA and SQIVND (reference sequence). CDR3 sequence (DNA): TGTGCCAGTAGTATAGGGGACAGGCGGAACACTGAAGCTTTCTTT. Translating gives CASSIGDRRNTEAFF.

The gene calls are TRBV30 and TRBJ2-1; a weak D match, TRBD1 (6 bases). Germline lookup yields CDR1 GTSNPN and CDR2 SVGIG (reference sequence). Between the trimmed V and J ends, which lost 6 bases and 7 bases, there was a span of 7 bases. The CDR3 is made up of 10 amino acids. The CDR3 DNA reads as TGTGCCTGTGGACAGAATGAGCAGTTCTTC. It encodes CACGQNEQFF. The full variable domain, with the rest looked up from reference TRBV30 and TRBJ2-1, is SQTIHQWPATLVQPVGSPLSLECTVEGTSNPNLYWYRQAAGRGLQLLFYSVGIGQISSEVPQNLSASRPQDRQFILSSKKLLLSDSGFYLCACGQNEQFFGPGTRLTVL.

The chain is built from TRBV27 and TRBJ2-7; D is unresolved. Per the germline V gene, CDR1 is MNHEY and CDR2 is SMNVEV (reference sequence). The CDR3 extends over 15 amino acids. V was pared by 4 bases and J by 5 bases, with 18 bases between. The CDR3 loop is CASSSLRYQRDEQYF. The DNA of the CDR3 is TGTGCCAGCAGTTCCCTGCGCTATCAACGGGACGAGCAGTACTTC.

This clone was detected only a few times. V usage is TRBV28 and J usage is TRBJ1-6, with D maybe TRBD1 (6 bases). There are 15 residues in the CDR3. Germline V gives CDR1 MDHEN, CDR2 SYDVKM. V lost 1 base and J lost 7, with 11 bases in between. The CDR3 DNA sequence: TGTGCCAGCAGTTTATTGACAGGTGCCAATTCACCCCTCCACTTT. This codes for CASSLLTGANSPLHF.

The chain couples TRBV27 to TRBJ1-2, with TRBD1 matching over 11 bases. The trim removed 6 bases at V and 0 bases at J, leaving 3 bases unmatched. This CDR3 has 15 amino acids. Germline V gene sequence: CDR1 MNHEY, CDR2 SMNVEV (reference sequence). The CDR3 DNA sequence: TGTGCCAGCAGCGGACAGGGGGCTCCTAACTATGGCTACACCTTC. The encoded protein is CASSGQGAPNYGYTF.

This clone rates as medium-sized. The CDR3, as DNA: TGTGCCAGCAGTTCACATTGGAGCTCCTACGAGCAGTACGTC. This encodes CASSSHWSSYEQYV. The V and J genes are TRBV28 and TRBJ2-7; unclear D gene. From germline, CDR1 is MDHEN and CDR2 SYDVKM. The CDR3 consists of 14 residues. V lost 4 bases and J 0 bases, leaving 10 bases between the germline ends.

This chain connects TRBV9 to TRBJ2-2, with D perhaps matching TRBD2 (5 bases). The CDR3 is made up of 15 amino acids. Trimming shortened V by 4 bases and J by 1 base, and 11 bases separated the two germline ends. Germline CDR1 and CDR2: SGDLS and YYNGEE. CDR3 sequence reads: CASSRTGLNTGELFF. CDR3 coding DNA: TGTGCCAGCAGCCGTACGGGGTTGAACACCGGGGAGCTGTTTTTT. The entire variable domain, with the rest obtained from reference TRBV9 and TRBJ2-2, is as follows: DSGVTQTPKHLITATGQRVTLRCSPRSGDLSVYWYQQSLDQGLQFLIQYYNGEERAKGNILERFSAQQFPDLHSELNLSSLELGDSALYFCASSRTGLNTGELFFGEGSRLTVL.

This clone was observed a handful of times. V is TRBV27 and J is TRBJ2-3, with unresolved D. Germline V gives CDR1 MNHEY, CDR2 SMNVEV (reference sequence). This CDR3 spans 14 amino acids. V lost 1 base and J lost 2, with 7 bases in between. The CDR3 protein is CASSLFSITDTQYF. The CDR3 DNA reads TGTGCCAGCAGTTTATTCAGTATCACAGATACGCAGTATTTT.

This chain connects TRBV28 to TRBJ1-3, with unresolved D. The ends were cut back, 1 base at V and 0 bases at J, with 19 bases in the middle. Looked up from germline, CDR1 is MDHEN and CDR2 is SYDVKM. This CDR3 comprises 19 residues. CDR3 sequence (DNA): TGTGCCAGCAGTTTATTTGTGGGGAGTGCAGACCCCTCTGGAAACACCATATATTTT. Encoded protein: CASSLFVGSADPSGNTIYF.

This clone was counted a single time. CDR3 nucleotides: TGTGCCAGCAGTGACGGTCAGGGGGGTTTTGGAAACACCATATATTTT. Its translation is CASSDGQGGFGNTIYF. The V call is TRBV6-1, the J call TRBJ1-3; TRBD1 matches at 7 bases. The CDR3 runs to 16 residues. The germline V gene encodes CDR1 MNHNS and CDR2 SASEGT. With 3 bases clipped from V and 3 bases from J, the junction kept 8 bases outside the gene matches.

V gene TRBV5-4 combines with J gene TRBJ1-6, with 7 bases identical to TRBD1. CDR3 size: 15 residues. V trimming: 4 bases; J trimming: 7 bases; junction bases outside the gene matches: 8. Germline values: CDR1 SGHNT, CDR2 YYREEE (reference sequence). The CDR3 loop reads CASSVTGTANSPLHF. The CDR3 DNA sequence: TGTGCCAGCAGCGTGACCGGGACAGCAAATTCACCCCTCCACTTT.

CDR3 sequence: CASSQGLAGGQADTQYF. The CDR3 DNA is TGCGCCAGCAGCCAAGGTCTAGCGGGAGGGCAGGCAGATACGCAGTATTTT. This chain links TRBV4-3 with TRBJ2-3, with 12 bases lining up with TRBD2. Germline lookup yields CDR1 LGHNA and CDR2 YSLEER. V lost 1 base and J lost 4; bases outside the gene matches: 6. This CDR3 region has 17 residues.

The chain recombines TRBV9 with TRBJ1-3, with 8 bases matching TRBD1. There are 18 residues in the CDR3. V was clipped by 4 bases and J by 0 bases; unmatched bases: 12. The V gene's germline CDR1 is SGDLS and CDR2 YYNGEE. The CDR3 region has the DNA TGTGCCAGCAGCCTAGCCTCAGGGGGCTCTGTCTCTGGAAACACCATATATTTT. This sequence encodes CASSLASGGSVSGNTIYF.

The chain recombines TRBV2 with TRBJ1-6, with D possibly TRBD1 on 6 matching bases. This CDR3 spans 15 amino acids. Deletions cut 6 bases from V and 7 bases from J, with 16 bases between. Looked up from germline, CDR1 is SNHLY and CDR2 is FYNNEI. CDR3 loop: CASSDQTGENSPLHF. The CDR3 DNA follows: TGTGCCAGCAGCGACCAGACAGGCGAAAATTCACCCCTCCACTTT.

This chain links TRBV6-6 with TRBJ1-2; no firm D call. CDR1 is MNHNY and CDR2 is SVGAGI in the germline V gene (reference sequence). The CDR3 totals 15 residues. Between the trimmed V and J ends, which lost 7 bases and 4 bases, there was a span of 19 bases. The CDR3 loop reads CASTINPGGSYGYTF. The DNA of the CDR3 is TGTGCCAGCACCATAAACCCGGGAGGAAGCTATGGCTACACCTTC.

A few counts support this clone. V is TRBV6-2 or TRBV6-3 and J is TRBJ1-3; TRBD1 aligns across 7 bases. CDR1 and CDR2 from the germline V gene are MNHEY and SVGEGT. J gave up 1 base and V 5 bases, and 2 bases lay outside the gene matches. This CDR3 region has 14 residues. As DNA, the CDR3 is TGTGCCAGCAGTCGACAGGGATCTGGAAACACCATATATTTT. Amino acid sequence: CASSRQGSGNTIYF.

The chain recombines TRBV3-1 (or the pseudogene TRBV3-2) with TRBJ2-1; D gene ambiguous. Germline lookup yields CDR1 LGHDT and CDR2 YNNKEL (reference sequence). The CDR3 contains 14 residues. V gave up 1 base and J gave up 3 bases, with 7 bases separating them. CDR3: CASSQALNYNEQFF. The CDR3 DNA follows: TGTGCCAGCAGCCAAGCACTTAACTACAATGAGCAGTTCTTC.

In this sample, this clone turned up once. The V call is TRBV28, the J call TRBJ1-5; maybe TRBD1 (6 bases). Looked up from germline, CDR1 is MDHEN and CDR2 is SYDVKM. The CDR3 consists of 14 residues. Trimming took 6 bases from V and 9 from J, leaving 18 bases between them. CDR3 bases: TGTGCCAGCAGGGCTCCGACAGGTTACGGGCCCCAGCATTTT. The encoded protein is CASRAPTGYGPQHF.

By share of the sample, this clone is medium-sized. CDR3 in amino acids: CASNEHRENTEAFF. CDR3 coding DNA: TGTGCCAGTAACGAGCACAGGGAGAACACTGAAGCTTTCTTT. V and J are TRBV6-5 and TRBJ1-1; weak D call: TRBD1 (6 bases). CDR1 is MNHEY and CDR2 is SVGAGI in the germline V gene. Trimming took off 9 bases at V and 1 base at J, with 15 bases between the two ends. This CDR3 contains 14 residues.

The chain couples TRBV5-8 to TRBJ2-1; D not certain. With 0 bases removed from V and 0 bases from J, the gap between germline ends came to 7 bases. The CDR3 has 15 amino acids. Germline CDR1 is SGHTS and CDR2 is YDEGEE. CDR3 bases: TGTGCCAGCAGCTTGGAACCGAGCTCCTACAATGAGCAGTTCTTC. It codes for CASSLEPSSYNEQFF.

This clone was counted once. The chain couples TRBV5-1 to TRBJ2-1, with 8 bases lining up with TRBD1. Germline V gives CDR1 SGHRS, CDR2 YFSETQ. The CDR3 loop spans 15 amino acids. J gave up 4 bases and V 0 bases, and 3 bases lay outside the gene matches. The CDR3 nucleotides read TGCGCCAGCAGCTTGGGGCGGACAGGGTACAATGAGCAGTTCTTC. Its translation: CASSLGRTGYNEQFF.

The chain has TRBV19 and TRBJ2-2, with D possibly matching TRBD2 (5 bases). Germline loops: CDR1 LNHDA, CDR2 SQIVND (reference sequence). The CDR3 covers 14 residues. Trimming took off 4 bases at V and 4 bases at J, with 10 bases between the two ends. The DNA for the CDR3 is TGTGCCAGTAGTACGTCACTAGGCACCGGGGAGCTGTTTTTT. Its translation is CASSTSLGTGELFF.

The rearrangement joins TRBV6-5 to TRBJ1-6, with TRBD1 matching 10 bases. Trimming took 6 bases from V and 9 from J; bases not matched to a gene: 5. Germline values: CDR1 MNHEY, CDR2 SVGAGI. CDR3 length: 14 residues. The CDR3 DNA is TGTGCCAGCAGCCCCGGGACAGGGGTTTCACCCCTCCACTTT. This sequence encodes CASSPGTGVSPLHF.

V gene TRBV11-3 combines with J gene TRBJ2-1; maybe TRBD2 (5 bases). The germline V and J ends were trimmed by 5 bases and 0 bases, with 8 bases remaining between them. Germline V gives CDR1 SGHNT, CDR2 YENEEA. There are 14 residues in the CDR3. The CDR3 protein is CASSRGFSYNEQFF. In nucleotides, the CDR3 is TGTGCCAGCAGCCGAGGGTTCTCCTACAATGAGCAGTTCTTC.

The V call is TRBV28, the J call TRBJ2-7; TRBD2 aligns across 11 bases. CDR1 MDHEN and CDR2 SYDVKM come from the germline V gene. After removal of 8 bases from V and 3 bases from J, the junction contained 6 bases not matched to a gene. The CDR3 is made up of 14 amino acids. In nucleotides, the CDR3 is TGTGCCAGCGTCACTAGCGGGAGAGTCTACGAGCAGTACTTC. Its protein product is CASVTSGRVYEQYF.